The 17 T cell receptor beta chains below come from one sample, sequenced in a study of blood T cell repertoires in COVID-19. Only in-frame clones appear in the TCRdb table, and some are missing; sequencing was by immunoSEQ multiplex PCR. The profile covers tens of thousands of clones, with approximately 90% appearing a single time and about 5% taken by the ten largest. Sequencing used peripheral blood. These receptors were taken from a human donor in a cohort sampled during active COVID-19.

Many counts were recorded for this clone. The rearrangement links TRBV5-1 to TRBJ1-3; D is unresolved. Looked up from germline, CDR1 is SGHRS and CDR2 is YFSETQ. Trimming shortened V by 4 bases and J by 3 bases, and 11 bases separated the two germline ends. The length of the CDR3 is 14 residues. This CDR3 reads CASSPGRIGNTIYF. In DNA, the CDR3 is TGCGCCAGCAGCCCCGGCAGGATTGGAAACACCATATATTTT.

The J gene is TRBJ1-2, the V gene TRBV5-4, with D tentatively TRBD1 (6 bases). Trimming cost V 5 bases and J 5 bases, with 16 bases left between them. The CDR3 has 14 residues. Germline-derived CDR1 and CDR2 are SGHNT and YYREEE (reference sequence). The CDR3 spells CASRDGTGFYGYTF. As DNA, the CDR3 is TGTGCCAGCAGGGACGGCACAGGGTTTTATGGCTACACCTTC. Full variable domain (outside the CDR3, taken from reference TRBV5-4 and TRBJ1-2): ETGVTQSPTHLIKTRGQQVTLRCSSQSGHNTVSWYQQALGQGPQFIFQYYREEENGRGNFPPRFSGLQFPNYSSELNVNALELDDSALYLCASRDGTGFYGYTFGSGTRLTVV.

The genes are TRBV7-2 and TRBJ1-1; D is unclear. The CDR3 is 13 residues long. Germline assignment: CDR1 SGHTA and CDR2 FQGNSA. The V end lost 0 bases, the J end lost 1 base, and 3 bases lay between the germline ends. CDR3 region: CASSLARNTEAFF. The CDR3 DNA follows: TGTGCCAGCAGCTTAGCGAGGAACACTGAAGCTTTCTTT. The entire variable domain, with the rest obtained from reference TRBV7-2 and TRBJ1-1, is as follows: GAGVSQSPSNKVTEKGKDVELRCDPISGHTALYWYRQSLGQGLEFLIYFQGNSAPDKSGLPSDRFSAERTGGSVSTLTIQRTQQEDSAVYLCASSLARNTEAFFGQGTRLTVV.

In DNA form, the CDR3 reads TGTGCCAGCAGCTTAGTCAGAGGCAACACCGGGGAGCTGTTTTTT. Residues: CASSLVRGNTGELFF. The chain has TRBV7-2 and TRBJ2-2; D remains ambiguous. The CDR3 covers 15 residues. The germline V and J ends were trimmed by 1 base and 2 bases, with 8 bases remaining between them. Germline CDR1 SGHTA, CDR2 FQGNSA.

The CDR3 DNA sequence: TGTGCCAGTAGTATTGACCGGGTTAGCTCCTATAATTCACCCCTCCACTTT. Amino acids: CASSIDRVSSYNSPLHF. The V and J genes are TRBV19 and TRBJ1-6; no clear D. The CDR3 length is 17 residues. V was clipped by 3 bases and J by 0 bases, with 12 bases between them. Germline V gene data show CDR1 as LNHDA and CDR2 as SQIVND (reference sequence).

V gene TRBV7-8 combines with J gene TRBJ2-7; 8 bases match TRBD2. Germline V lookup: CDR1 SGHVS, CDR2 FQNEAQ. This CDR3 has 16 residues. Trimming cost V 6 bases and J 2 bases; bases outside gene matches: 12. The DNA for the CDR3 is TGTGCCAGCAGTGCCACGCCGGGGGGGCCGACCTACGAGCAGTACTTC. As protein: CASSATPGGPTYEQYF.

The chain employs TRBV2 and TRBJ1-4; TRBD1 agrees at 9 bases. CDR3 length: 16 residues. Germline V lookup: CDR1 SNHLY, CDR2 FYNNEI. Trimming removed 3 bases from V and 8 bases from J; junction bases left unmatched: 10. This chain's CDR3 is CASSDATGGSGEKLFF. As DNA, the CDR3 is TGTGCCAGCAGTGATGCGACAGGGGGTTCGGGGGAAAAACTGTTTTTT.

The V call is TRBV7-2, the J call TRBJ2-7; a possible D gene is TRBD1 (6 bases). Germline V lookup: CDR1 SGHTA, CDR2 FQGNSA. Trimming shortened V by 3 bases and J by 3 bases, and 15 bases separated the two germline ends. The length of the CDR3 is 15 residues. The CDR3 nucleotides read TGTGCCAGCAGCTTGGACAGTTCATACGTCTACGAGCAGTACTTC. Amino acids: CASSLDSSYVYEQYF.

This clone was observed once. V is TRBV3-1 (or the pseudogene TRBV3-2) and J is TRBJ2-1; TRBD2 aligns across 11 bases. Germline CDR1 LGHDT, CDR2 YNNKEL (reference sequence). Trimming took 4 bases from V and 10 from J; bases not matched to a gene: 9. CDR3 length: 15 amino acids. The CDR3 DNA follows: TGTGCCAGCAGCCTAACCGGGACTAGCGGCCCAGAGCAGTTCTTC. It yields the protein CASSLTGTSGPEQFF.

This rearrangement joins TRBV10-3 to TRBJ2-7; D gene unclear. The CDR3 length is 11 residues. From germline, CDR1 is ENHRY and CDR2 SYGVKD. The V and J ends lost 8 bases and 3 bases respectively, with 8 bases between them. In DNA, the CDR3 is TGTGCCATCCCTCCTTACTACGAGCAGTACTTC. This translates into CAIPPYYEQYF.

This rearrangement joins TRBV10-3 to TRBJ2-5; TRBD2 matches 9 bases. The junction had 5 bases not matched to a gene; V was cut back by 4 bases and J by 2 bases. This CDR3 comprises 15 residues. The germline V gene has CDR1 ENHRY and CDR2 SYGVKD. The CDR3 is CAISGSSGVQETQYF. The DNA of the CDR3 is TGTGCCATCAGTGGGTCTAGCGGGGTACAAGAGACCCAGTACTTC.

This clone was counted only a few times. The rearrangement uses TRBV16 and TRBJ1-5; TRBD1 might be the D (6 bases). Germline CDR1 is KGHSY and CDR2 is FQNENV. With 4 bases removed from V and 4 bases from J, the gap between germline ends came to 8 bases. The CDR3 totals 13 residues. This chain's CDR3 is CASSLGQNQPQHF. CDR3 bases: TGTGCCAGCAGCCTAGGACAGAATCAGCCCCAGCATTTT.

The CDR3 loop is CASSEGDITSSTDTQYF. CDR3 DNA: TGTGCCAGCAGTGAGGGGGACATAACTTCTAGCACAGATACGCAGTATTTT. The V and J genes are TRBV2 and TRBJ2-3, with D maybe TRBD1 (6 bases). Trimming took 3 bases from V and 0 from J, leaving 16 bases between them. The CDR3 is 17 residues long. The germline V gene has CDR1 SNHLY and CDR2 FYNNEI.

The chain combines TRBV5-8 with TRBJ1-5; 10 bases fit TRBD1. V dropped 3 bases and J dropped 9; count of bases not matched to a gene: 12. The CDR3 loop spans 16 amino acids. Germline lookup yields CDR1 SGHTS and CDR2 YDEGEE. In DNA, the CDR3 is TGTGCCAGCAGCTGGGGGACAGGGGACTTAAGCGGGCCCCAGCATTTT. Protein: CASSWGTGDLSGPQHF.

J is TRBJ2-3 and V is TRBV5-4, with 7 bases fitting TRBD2. The CDR3 covers 15 residues. Germline CDR1 SGHNT, CDR2 YYREEE (reference sequence). The junction had 5 bases not matched to a gene; V was cut back by 4 bases and J by 0 bases. CDR3 sequence reads: CASSPDGGSTDTQYF. The CDR3 DNA reads as TGTGCCAGCAGCCCAGACGGGGGGAGCACAGATACGCAGTATTTT.

The chain combines TRBV7-9 with TRBJ2-5; 13 bases fit TRBD2. The CDR3 consists of 19 residues. J gave up 2 bases and V 5 bases, and 14 bases lay outside the gene matches. Germline assignment: CDR1 SEHNR and CDR2 FQNEAQ (reference sequence). In DNA, the CDR3 is TGTGCCAGCAGCCAAGGGACTAGCGGGGTTTCGACTCGACAAGAGACCCAGTACTTC. Translated, it gives CASSQGTSGVSTRQETQYF.

V and J are TRBV6-1 and TRBJ2-5; D perhaps matches TRBD1 (6 bases). V gave up 1 base and J gave up 2 bases, with 14 bases separating them. This CDR3 region has 16 residues. Germline V gene lookup returns CDR1 MNHNS and CDR2 SASEGT. CDR3 coding DNA: TGTGCCAGCAGTGAAGTGGGTCAGGGGAATCAAGAGACCCAGTACTTC. It is translated as CASSEVGQGNQETQYF.